These 25 T cell receptor beta chains originate from one sample sequenced in a study of T cells expressing NK-cell markers. No DNA is given; TCRdb re-called the 5' RACE reads and lists each CDR3 protein once. The sample holds some 600,000 distinct CDR3 sequences. Sequences were obtained from blood T cells: a sorted CD56 or NKG2C T cell subset, CD4+ or CD8+ T cells, or bulk PBMC T cells (not recorded which). The receptors stem from a man younger than 35 in good health.

The chain combines TRBV7-2 with TRBJ2-2; the TCRdb D gene call, TRBD2, has no DNA to confirm it. This CDR3 has 14 residues. Germline-derived CDR1 and CDR2 are SGHTA and FQGNSA. CDR3 sequence reads: CASSLVGRGGELFF.

The V and J genes are TRBV29-1 and TRBJ2-1; TCRdb proposes TRBD2, but this gene call is untestable without DNA. CDR1 SQVTM and CDR2 ANQGSEA come from the germline V gene. CDR3 length: 14 amino acids. The CDR3 here is CSVEETSGHNEQFF.

This rearrangement joins TRBV12-3 or TRBV12-4 to TRBJ1-6. The CDR3 has 15 residues. CDR3 region: CASRQGPFQNSPLHF.

The V call is TRBV20-1, the J call TRBJ2-5; TCRdb picks TRBD1, but there is no DNA to check that call. The length of the CDR3 is 15 residues. The germline V gene encodes CDR1 DFQATT and CDR2 SNEGSKA (reference sequence). The CDR3 loop reads CSARPWGRVEETQYF.

V and J are TRBV18 and TRBJ2-7; with no DNA, the TCRdb D assignment of TRBD2 cannot be verified. From germline, CDR1 is KGHSH and CDR2 LQKENI. The CDR3 is made up of 14 amino acids. CDR3 sequence: CASSAGLLGYEQYF.

The J gene is TRBJ2-3, the V gene TRBV12-3 or TRBV12-4; TCRdb designates TRBD1, a call that cannot be tested without DNA. The CDR3 is 14 residues long. The chain's CDR3 is CASSRASSTDTQYF.

The chain is built from TRBV3-1 and TRBJ2-1; TCRdb selects TRBD2, and the lack of DNA leaves this call unchecked. The V gene's germline CDR1 is LGHDT and CDR2 YNNKEL (reference sequence). This CDR3 comprises 17 residues. Here the CDR3 reads CASSTRGGTSGSNEQFF.

The chain recombines TRBV6-2 or TRBV6-3 with TRBJ1-4; lacking DNA, the TRBD1 call made by TCRdb goes unchecked. From germline, CDR1 is MNHEY and CDR2 SVGEGT. The CDR3 is 13 residues long. The CDR3 spells CASRGRRGEKLFF.

CDR3 amino acids: CASSASNTQYF. The rearrangement links TRBV6-6 to TRBJ2-3. The CDR3 loop spans 11 amino acids. The germline V gene encodes CDR1 MNHNY and CDR2 SVGAGI (reference sequence).

V usage is TRBV5-1 and J usage is TRBJ2-1. The CDR3 length is 15 residues. The germline gives CDR1 SGHRS, CDR2 YFSETQ. CDR3 residues: CASSFGPSLSNEQFF.

CDR3: CASSQGAGGYEQYF. This rearrangement joins TRBV3-1 to TRBJ2-7; TCRdb calls TRBD2, which cannot be checked without DNA. Germline V gene sequence: CDR1 LGHDT, CDR2 YNNKEL (reference sequence). This CDR3 has 14 amino acids.

The CDR3 sequence: CASSYGGVNNEQFF. This chain connects TRBV6-2 or TRBV6-3 to TRBJ2-1. This CDR3 has 14 residues. Germline V CDR1 and CDR2: MNHEY, SVGEGT.

The rearrangement uses TRBV6-2 or TRBV6-3 and TRBJ1-1. CDR1 is MNHEY and CDR2 is SVGEGT in the germline V gene. This CDR3 region has 14 residues. CDR3 protein: CASSTPSGWAEAFF.

The V call is TRBV7-6, the J call TRBJ2-1; the TRBD1 assignment by TCRdb is unverifiable without DNA. CDR1 SGHVS and CDR2 FNYEAQ come from the germline V gene. This CDR3 region has 13 residues. CDR3 protein: CASSLGGQGQQFF.

This sequence joins TRBV7-8 and TRBJ2-7; as DNA is missing, the TRBD1 call by TCRdb cannot be tested. Germline assignment: CDR1 SGHVS and CDR2 FQNEAQ. This CDR3 contains 14 residues. The CDR3: CASSAPLSGDEQYF.

The chain has TRBV2 and TRBJ1-4; without DNA, the TCRdb call of TRBD1 cannot be checked. The germline gives CDR1 SNHLY, CDR2 FYNNEI. The CDR3 consists of 14 residues. The CDR3 sequence is CASSEGRGGEKLFF.

The V gene is TRBV27, the J gene TRBJ2-2; TCRdb picks TRBD2, but there is no DNA to check that call. This CDR3 comprises 15 residues. Germline CDR1 reads MNHEY; CDR2 reads SMNVEV (reference sequence). CDR3 sequence reads: CASSLTDSGNGELFF.

The chain's CDR3 is CAIFGEHLDTQYF. V usage is TRBV10-3 and J usage is TRBJ2-3. CDR1 is ENHRY, CDR2 SYGVKD, per germline. The CDR3 covers 13 residues.

The chain has TRBV2 and TRBJ2-3; TCRdb's D call, TRBD2, is unchecked because there is no DNA. The CDR3 is made up of 16 amino acids. CDR1 and CDR2 from the germline V gene are SNHLY and FYNNEI. The chain's CDR3 is CASSARTSGNTDTQYF.

V usage is TRBV12-3 or TRBV12-4 and J usage is TRBJ1-1. The CDR3 is made up of 13 amino acids. The chain's CDR3 is CASSWVENTEAFF.

The rearrangement uses TRBV12-3 or TRBV12-4 and TRBJ2-7; absent DNA, TCRdb's TRBD1 call cannot be checked. The CDR3 runs 19 residues. This chain's CDR3 is CASSSGGQGLYMRTYEQYF.

The rearrangement links TRBV20-1 to TRBJ2-7; TCRdb gives TRBD2 as the D gene, but with no DNA this cannot be confirmed. Per germline, CDR1 DFQATT and CDR2 SNEGSKA (reference sequence). The CDR3 spans 14 residues. CDR3: CSATSLAGNYEQYF.

The chain combines TRBV3-1 with TRBJ1-4. The CDR3 totals 14 residues. The V gene's germline CDR1 is LGHDT and CDR2 YNNKEL (reference sequence). The chain's CDR3 is CASRPTATNEKLFF.

The CDR3 loop reads CASSLERVSTDTQYF. The chain combines TRBV5-1 with TRBJ2-3. Germline values: CDR1 SGHRS, CDR2 YFSETQ. The CDR3 covers 15 residues.

The chain is built from TRBV4-3 and TRBJ2-7; without DNA, the TCRdb call of TRBD2 cannot be checked. Germline values: CDR1 LGHNA, CDR2 YSLEER. This CDR3 contains 15 residues. The CDR3 reads CASSHKTSGEHEQYF.